Described below is a single T cell receptor beta chain sequence and its context. The record originates from a study of blood T cell repertoires in COVID-19. Study-level background: Donors in the United States, Italy and Spain gave samples during acute or convalescent COVID-19. Sources were T cells, B-cell-depleted T cells, or PBMCs; the material itself was cDNA or gDNA.

Original data processing: Reference gene primer amplification gave estimated nucleated cell counts. Method: immunoSEQ multiplex PCR; TCRdb's copy keeps in-frame clones and lacks some. That table gives V, J and clone size, and the DNA gave D and trimming. Here the sample spans about 190,000 clones, 86% being singletons. Sequences were obtained from peripheral blood. The receptor's source is a woman under 40 with active or convalescent COVID-19.

CDR3 amino acids: CSASDAGLAESYEQYF. CDR3 DNA sequence: TGCAGTGCTAGTGACGCCGGACTAGCGGAATCCTACGAGCAGTACTTC. V and J are TRBV20-1 and TRBJ2-7, with 10 bases fitting TRBD2. Germline CDR1 DFQATT, CDR2 SNEGSKA (reference sequence). CDR3 length: 16 amino acids. V shed 3 bases and J 1 base; nucleotides not matched to a gene: 9.